The 14 T cell receptor beta chains below all came from one sample that was sequenced in a study of cytomegalovirus exposure and HLA in healthy donors (dated by TCRdb to about 2017). Library generation was performed with the immunoSEQ multiplex PCR assay. A mixture of 60 forward primers for TCR Vbeta segments and 13 reverse primers for TCR Jbeta segments was used in the multiplex PCR. TCRdb limited this immuneACCESS table to in-frame rearrangements with V and J called. A share of clones is missing; checked studies link under half to unresolved V genes, and the rest is unexplained. Across this sample there are about 140,000 clones, with over 60% seen only once. The ten largest clones add up to over 2% of the sample. The sequenced sample consisted of PBMCs. These TCRs come from a man in his forties in good health and CMV-seronegative.

In DNA, the CDR3 is TGTGCCAGTAGTATCGTAGGACAGGGGAGCTCCTACGAGCAGTACTTC. Its translation is CASSIVGQGSSYEQYF. This chain connects TRBV19 to TRBJ2-7, with 9 bases identical to TRBD1. CDR1 and CDR2 from the germline V gene are LNHDA and SQIVND (reference sequence). V gave up 3 bases and J gave up 0 bases; unmatched junction bases: 6. The CDR3 spans 16 residues.

J is TRBJ1-5 and V is TRBV28; possibly TRBD1 for D (5 bases). V was clipped by 4 bases and J by 0 bases, with 13 bases between them. This CDR3 contains 16 residues. CDR1 is MDHEN and CDR2 is SYDVKM in the germline V gene. Here the CDR3 reads CASSSPGVYSNQPQHF. The CDR3 DNA reads TGTGCCAGCAGTTCCCCGGGGGTTTATAGCAATCAGCCCCAGCATTTT.

The chain uses TRBV5-1 and TRBJ2-2; the D is unclear. The CDR3 extends over 12 amino acids. Germline CDR1 reads SGHRS; CDR2 reads YFSETQ. Trimming stripped 5 bases from V and 3 bases from J, with 5 bases between. The CDR3 region is CASRSDTGELFF. In DNA, the CDR3 is TGCGCCAGCAGGTCCGACACCGGGGAGCTGTTTTTT.

The genes are TRBV5-1 and TRBJ2-1; maybe TRBD1 (6 bases). Germline V CDR1 and CDR2: SGHRS, YFSETQ. Trimming removed 6 bases at V and 2 bases at J, with 15 bases between. The CDR3 loop spans 15 amino acids. The CDR3 here is CASTQGTNPYNEQFF. DNA for the CDR3: TGCGCCAGCACCCAGGGGACAAATCCCTACAATGAGCAGTTCTTC.

Only a few counts were recorded for this clone. The CDR3 coding sequence is TGTGCCAGCAGTTCTGGGCCCCGGGCGGGCGAGCAGTACTTC. Amino acid sequence: CASSSGPRAGEQYF. The rearrangement links TRBV6-6 to TRBJ2-7, with D possibly being TRBD2 (5 bases). CDR3 length: 14 amino acids. With 4 bases removed from V and 6 bases from J, the gap between germline ends came to 16 bases. From germline, CDR1 is MNHNY and CDR2 SVGAGI (reference sequence).

With regard to this clone: In the same sample, other DNA sequences code for this CDR3. The chain recombines TRBV29-1 with TRBJ2-1; D ambiguous. V lost 4 bases and J 5 bases, leaving 9 bases between the germline ends. Per germline, CDR1 SQVTM and CDR2 ANQGSEA. The CDR3 has 12 residues. CDR3 sequence reads: CSVGPPNNEQFF. The DNA of the CDR3 is TGCAGCGTTGGGCCCCCAAACAATGAGCAGTTCTTC.

V and J are TRBV5-6 and TRBJ2-1; possible D gene TRBD2, 5 bases. CDR1 SGHDT and CDR2 YYEEEE come from the germline V gene. The ends were cut back, 2 bases at V and 5 bases at J, with 17 bases in the middle. CDR3 size: 16 residues. CDR3: CASSFSQTRFNNEQFF. CDR3 DNA sequence: TGTGCCAGCAGCTTCTCTCAAACTAGGTTCAACAATGAGCAGTTCTTC. Full variable domain (missing parts from reference TRBV5-6 and TRBJ2-1): DAGVTQSPTHLIKTRGQQVTLRCSPKSGHDTVSWYQQALGQGPQFIFQYYEEEERQRGNFPDRFSGHQFPNYSSELNVNALLLGDSALYLCASSFSQTRFNNEQFFGPGTRLTVL.

The chain is built from TRBV5-6 and TRBJ2-5; D not resolved. Trimming took off 4 bases at V and 4 bases at J, with 8 bases between the two ends. Germline CDR1 is SGHDT and CDR2 is YYEEEE. The CDR3 is 12 residues long. CDR3 amino acids: CASSPGGETQYF. The CDR3 nucleotides read TGTGCCAGCAGCCCCGGCGGAGAGACCCAGTACTTC.

The rearrangement joins TRBV27 to TRBJ2-7; TRBD2 matches 8 bases. This CDR3 region has 15 residues. Germline CDR1 is MNHEY and CDR2 is SMNVEV (reference sequence). J was trimmed by 4 bases and V by 6 bases; bases with no gene match: 11. The CDR3 nucleotides are TGTGCCAGCAGATCGGTGGGAGCGGGAGAATACGAGCAGTACTTC. This encodes CASRSVGAGEYEQYF.

The rearrangement uses TRBV5-4 and TRBJ2-6; D is unclear. The CDR3 has 15 amino acids. The germline CDR1 and CDR2 sequences are SGHNT and YYREEE (reference sequence). V was pared by 4 bases and J by 0 bases, with 8 bases between. CDR3 sequence reads: CASSPQISGANVLTF. The CDR3 DNA sequence: TGTGCCAGCAGCCCTCAGATCTCTGGGGCCAACGTCCTGACTTTC.

The genes are TRBV10-3 and TRBJ2-6, with 11 positions matching TRBD1. The CDR3 has 16 residues. V was clipped by 9 bases and J by 4 bases; unmatched bases: 8. CDR1 ENHRY and CDR2 SYGVKD come from the germline V gene. This chain's CDR3 is CAITGTGGSGANVLTF. CDR3 sequence (DNA): TGTGCCATTACCGGGACAGGGGGGTCAGGGGCCAACGTCCTGACTTTC.

This clone has a single count. The chain joins TRBV30 to TRBJ2-7; 7 bases fit TRBD2. Per the germline V gene, CDR1 is GTSNPN and CDR2 is SVGIG (reference sequence). The CDR3 is 13 amino acids. After removal of 5 bases from V and 2 bases from J, the junction contained 6 bases not matched to a gene. The CDR3 bases are TGTGCCTGGGAGCGGGATGGGACCTACGAGCAGTACTTC. This codes for CAWERDGTYEQYF.

Points on this clone: The same CDR3 arises from other DNA sequences in this sample as well. The chain employs TRBV2 and TRBJ1-1; tentative D call: TRBD1 (5 bases). The CDR3 runs to 13 residues. From germline, CDR1 is SNHLY and CDR2 FYNNEI. CDR3 bases: TGTGCTAGTGCCTCCAGGGTTAGTACTGAAGCTTTCTTT. Translation: CASASRVSTEAFF.

There are a few counts of this clone. The chain has TRBV5-6 and TRBJ2-5; 9 bases map to TRBD1. Germline-derived CDR1 and CDR2 are SGHDT and YYEEEE. CDR3 length: 15 residues. V gave up 4 bases and J gave up 3 bases; unmatched junction bases: 7. The CDR3 loop reads CASSPRTGAKETQYF. The CDR3 region has the DNA TGTGCCAGCAGCCCTCGGACAGGGGCGAAAGAGACCCAGTACTTC.